Following are 28 T cell receptor beta chains from one sample sequenced in a study of regulatory T cells in long-lasting Graves disease. Investigators prepared the TCR beta libraries by applying iRepertoire HTBI primers and Arm-PCR of CDR3 regions. TCRdb independently ran MiXCR on the multiplex PCR reads; one entry per CDR3 protein. The sample records about 500,000 distinct CDR3 sequences, roughly 17% being singletons. The time point was: newly diagnosed GD, antithyroid drugs for less than 3 months. PBMC RNA was the source of the TCR library. These same records also appear under a second study, on T cells in Graves' hyperthyroidism and ophthalmopathy.

Material: peripheral blood mononuclear cells (PBMCs), obtained at new diagnosis, from a patient treated with antithyroid drugs. The source is a man aged 35 to 55 with Graves disease.

The V gene is TRBV28, the J gene TRBJ2-4; possibly TRBD1 for D (6 bases). CDR1 MDHEN and CDR2 SYDVKM come from the germline V gene. The CDR3 extends over 15 amino acids. V lost 2 bases to trimming and J lost 3 bases, with 11 bases between them. The CDR3 DNA is TGTGCCAGCAGTTTACCGGGACAAAGCAAAAACATTCAGTACTTC. Encoded protein: CASSLPGQSKNIQYF.

This clonotype was recorded many times. This chain joins TRBV28 and TRBJ2-5, with TRBD1 identical over 7 bases. The germline CDR1 and CDR2 sequences are MDHEN and SYDVKM. This CDR3 is 17 amino acids long. Germline trimming cut 1 base from V and 2 bases from J; bases unmatched to any gene: 10. CDR3 protein: CASSLSQGTDLQETQYF. The CDR3 nucleotides are TGTGCCAGCAGTTTATCACAGGGGACGGATCTGCAAGAGACCCAGTACTTC.

The rearrangement joins TRBV5-1 to TRBJ2-1; 10 bases are shared with TRBD1. The length of the CDR3 is 16 residues. Trimming cost V 2 bases and J 3 bases; bases outside gene matches: 5. The germline V gene encodes CDR1 SGHRS and CDR2 YFSETQ. DNA for the CDR3: TGCGCCAGCAGCTTAGAGCGGGACAGGGGCTACAATGAGCAGTTCTTC. Protein: CASSLERDRGYNEQFF.

This clonotype was counted many times. The rearrangement links TRBV6-2 or TRBV6-3 to TRBJ2-1; 7 nucleotides agree with TRBD2. V shed 7 bases and J 7 bases; nucleotides not matched to a gene: 10. Germline V CDR1 and CDR2: MNHEY, SVGEGT. This CDR3 has 14 amino acids. The CDR3 region has the DNA TGTGCCAGCACCTACGGACTAGATTGGAATGAGCAGTTCTTC. Encoded protein: CASTYGLDWNEQFF.

This clonotype was observed at least ten times. The chain recombines TRBV20-1 with TRBJ2-2; D gene unclear. Germline V gene lookup returns CDR1 DFQATT and CDR2 SNEGSKA (reference sequence). The CDR3 has 13 residues. V was pared by 0 bases and J by 5 bases, with 7 bases between. In nucleotides, the CDR3 is TGCAGTGCTAGAGATGTGGAGACCGGGGAGCTGTTTTTT. This gives the protein CSARDVETGELFF.

Worth noting for this clonotype: A much larger clone lies a single base off, so this may be a read error. The V and J genes are TRBV5-4 and TRBJ2-3, with 8 bases matching TRBD2. Judging by the DNA end, TRBJ2-7 fits better; the J call may be wrong. Germline V gives CDR1 SGHNT, CDR2 YYREEE (reference sequence). This CDR3 has 14 residues. The CDR3 sequence: CASSLAAGEVEQYF. As DNA, the CDR3 is TGTGCCAGCAGCTTGGCAGCGGGAGAAGTTGAGCAGTACTTC.

This clonotype was observed a few times. The chain recombines TRBV20-1 with TRBJ2-7, with D possibly matching TRBD2 (6 bases). The V end lost 2 bases, the J end lost 3 bases, and 11 bases lay between the germline ends. Germline-derived CDR1 and CDR2 are DFQATT and SNEGSKA (reference sequence). This CDR3 spans 13 amino acids. Here the CDR3 DNA reads TGCAGTGCTAGACTGGGACTCTTCTACGAGCAGTACTTC. This sequence encodes CSARLGLFYEQYF.

This clonotype was counted ten times or more. This chain joins TRBV12-3 or TRBV12-4 and TRBJ1-1; D is perhaps TRBD1 (5 bases). The CDR3 loop spans 16 amino acids. Trimming took off 7 bases at V and 4 bases at J, with 22 bases between the two ends. The CDR3 reads CASILRELIGGTEAFF. For the CDR3, the DNA is TGTGCCAGCATCCTCCGGGAGCTCATCGGGGGCACTGAAGCTTTCTTT.

J is TRBJ2-3 and V is TRBV9; D is possibly TRBD1 or TRBD2 (5 bases each). The CDR3 has 15 residues. V lost 0 bases and J lost 4, with 12 bases in between. Per germline, CDR1 SGDLS and CDR2 YYNGEE. The CDR3 region has the DNA TGTGCCAGCAGCGTAGCGGGCATGGGGGCAGATACGCAGTATTTT. Protein product: CASSVAGMGADTQYF.

This clonotype was counted many times. The chain uses TRBV5-1 and TRBJ2-1, with 7 bases matching TRBD2. CDR1 and CDR2 from the germline V gene are SGHRS and YFSETQ. This CDR3 contains 15 residues. The junction had 7 bases not matched to a gene; V was cut back by 4 bases and J by 3 bases. As DNA, the CDR3 is TGCGCCAGCAGCGTAAGCGGGGCCTTCTACAATGAGCAGTTCTTC. Its translation: CASSVSGAFYNEQFF.

About this clonotype itself: The junction differs from germline at one of its ends, possibly a read error. The V gene is TRBV5-1, the J gene TRBJ2-1; D perhaps matches TRBD1 (6 bases). This CDR3 region has 15 residues. CDR1 and CDR2 (germline): SGHRS, YFSETQ. CDR3 protein: CASSGGHGSYNEQSF. The CDR3 nucleotides are TGCGCCAGCAGCGGGGGACACGGAAGCTACAATGAGCAGTCCTTC.

This clonotype was seen many times. This chain links TRBV3-1 with TRBJ2-5, with TRBD1 as a possible D gene (5 bases). The V and J ends lost 1 base and 5 bases respectively, with 14 bases between them. This CDR3 region has 15 residues. Germline lookup yields CDR1 LGHDT and CDR2 YNNKEL (reference sequence). The CDR3 DNA reads as TGTGCCAGCAGCCAAGGGTATAGGGGCAGGGAGACCCAGTACTTC. It translates to CASSQGYRGRETQYF.

This clonotype was seen a handful of times. The chain carries TRBV5-1 and TRBJ2-5, with D maybe TRBD1 (5 bases). Germline CDR1 SGHRS, CDR2 YFSETQ. The CDR3 loop spans 13 amino acids. The ends were cut back, 2 bases at V and 2 bases at J, with 7 bases in the middle. DNA of the CDR3: TGCGCCAGCAGCTTAGGGGATCAAGAGACCCAGTACTTC. It is translated as CASSLGDQETQYF.

This clonotype has at least ten counts. V gene TRBV28 combines with J gene TRBJ2-5, with 7 bases identical to TRBD1. The CDR3 runs 15 residues. Per germline, CDR1 MDHEN and CDR2 SYDVKM. The J segment lost 1 base and the V segment lost 4 bases, leaving 6 bases of the junction unmatched. The CDR3 region is CASSSGRTGQETQYF. CDR3 nucleotides: TGTGCCAGCAGTTCAGGACGGACAGGCCAAGAGACCCAGTACTTC.

This clonotype was counted only a few times. V usage is TRBV19 and J usage is TRBJ1-2; D ambiguous. The CDR3 is 14 residues long. V gave up 6 bases and J gave up 0 bases, with 11 bases separating them. CDR1 is LNHDA, CDR2 SQIVND, per germline (reference sequence). The CDR3 loop reads CASRGNGANYGYTF. CDR3 bases: TGTGCCAGTAGAGGCAATGGTGCTAACTATGGCTACACCTTC.

This clonotype was detected only a few times. V usage is TRBV12-3 or TRBV12-4 and J usage is TRBJ2-1; D remains unclear. The CDR3 sequence is 15 residues long. Trimming left V 6 bases short and J 6 bases short, with 18 bases between. The DNA for the CDR3 is TGTGCCAGCAGCAACGACCCCCCGGTGGCCAATGAGCAGTTCTTC. This codes for CASSNDPPVANEQFF.

The chain combines TRBV6-2 or TRBV6-3 with TRBJ1-2; TRBD1 might be the D (5 bases). This CDR3 is 15 amino acids long. The V and J ends lost 0 bases and 0 bases respectively, with 8 bases between them. CDR1 MNHEY and CDR2 SVGEGT come from the germline V gene. The CDR3 sequence is CASSYSPGSNYGYTF. In DNA form, the CDR3 reads TGTGCCAGCAGTTACTCGCCAGGGTCTAACTATGGCTACACCTTC.

This clonotype was recorded many times. V is TRBV28 and J is TRBJ1-5; D may be TRBD1 (6 bases). CDR3 size: 15 residues. CDR1 and CDR2 (germline): MDHEN, SYDVKM. Trimming left V 7 bases short and J 2 bases short, with 15 bases between. CDR3 DNA sequence: TGTGCCAGCATTCAGGTCAGGGGAGGCAATCAGCCCCAGCATTTT. Translation gives CASIQVRGGNQPQHF.

This chain joins TRBV9 and TRBJ2-1; 10 bases fit TRBD2. With 0 bases clipped from V and 10 bases from J, the junction kept 7 bases outside the gene matches. Germline loops: CDR1 SGDLS, CDR2 YYNGEE. The CDR3 contains 15 residues. The CDR3 region has the DNA TGTGCCAGCAGCGTAGCCATAGCGGGAGGTGGGGAGCAGTTCTTC. Amino acids: CASSVAIAGGGEQFF.

The genes are TRBV7-2 and TRBJ2-1, with 7 bases matching TRBD1. The ends lost 1 base at V and 2 bases at J; junction bases unmatched: 5. The CDR3 consists of 16 residues. Germline CDR1 SGHTA, CDR2 FQGNSA. CDR3 in DNA: TGTGCCAGCAGCTTAGAGACAGGGTTCGCCTACAATGAGCAGTTCTTC. This translates into CASSLETGFAYNEQFF.

This clonotype was found a few times. The chain recombines TRBV9 with TRBJ2-7, with TRBD2 matching over 8 bases. The CDR3 is made up of 15 amino acids. With 4 bases clipped from V and 7 bases from J, the junction kept 13 bases outside the gene matches. Germline V gene sequence: CDR1 SGDLS, CDR2 YYNGEE. In nucleotides, the CDR3 is TGTGCCAGCAGCCGGGGGGGGGACCCCTACGAAGAGCAGTACTTC. Protein: CASSRGGDPYEEQYF.

Concerning this clonotype itself: A far larger clone is just one base off, so this is likely a read error. J is TRBJ2-3 and V is TRBV12-3 or TRBV12-4; the match to TRBD2 covers 10 bases. CDR3 length: 17 amino acids. The CDR3 DNA reads as TGTGCCAGCCAGCCAGGACTAGCGGAGGGGTACACAGATACGCGGTATTTT. This encodes CASQPGLAEGYTDTRYF.

This clonotype appeared many times. The chain is built from TRBV2 and TRBJ2-1; a possible D gene is TRBD2 (6 bases). Trimming stripped 7 bases from V and 1 base from J, with 11 bases between. Germline V gene data show CDR1 as SNHLY and CDR2 as FYNNEI. The CDR3 contains 14 residues. DNA of the CDR3: TGTGCCAGCACCAAACTAGCTTCCTACAATGAGCAGTTCTTC. The encoded protein is CASTKLASYNEQFF.

The chain combines TRBV9 with TRBJ2-1, with 8 positions matching TRBD2. The germline CDR1 and CDR2 sequences are SGDLS and YYNGEE. Trimming at V came to 2 bases and at J to 5 bases, leaving 3 bases not matched to a gene. The CDR3 length is 14 residues. CDR3 in DNA: TGTGCCAGCAGCGTGTTACTAGCGGACAATGAGCAGTTCTTC. Translated: CASSVLLADNEQFF.

The rearrangement links TRBV6-1 to TRBJ1-6; TRBD1 matches at 9 bases. The V gene end was trimmed by 7 bases and the J gene end by 12 bases; junction bases not matched to a gene: 10. This CDR3 is 14 amino acids long. Germline CDR1 MNHNS, CDR2 SASEGT. CDR3 bases: TGTGCCAGCATCGCCGGGACAGGGACTGGACCCCTCCACTTT. Protein sequence: CASIAGTGTGPLHF.

This clonotype occurred many times. The rearrangement uses TRBV10-1 and TRBJ2-7; TRBD1 matches 9 bases. Looked up from germline, CDR1 is WNHNN and CDR2 is SYGVQD (reference sequence). The CDR3 runs to 15 residues. J was trimmed by 4 bases and V by 2 bases; bases with no gene match: 6. CDR3 in DNA: TGCGCCAGCAGTGAGAGAGGGACAGGGAGGTACGAGCAGTACTTC. Translating gives CASSERGTGRYEQYF.

This clonotype was seen a handful of times. A much larger clonotype is one base distant, so this may be a read error. The gene calls are TRBV20-1 and TRBJ2-7; D unresolved. The CDR3 covers 13 residues. Looked up from germline, CDR1 is DFQATT and CDR2 is SNEGSKA (reference sequence). The CDR3 region has the DNA TGCGGTGCTAGAACCGATACCCTCTACGAGCAGTACTTC. Its translation is CGARTDTLYEQYF.

V is TRBV5-1 and J is TRBJ2-7; no reliable D call. The V end was cut by 7 bases, the J end by 0 bases, with 8 bases between. The CDR3 runs 12 residues. Per germline, CDR1 SGHRS and CDR2 YFSETQ. The CDR3 sequence: CASRADSYEQYF. The CDR3 nucleotides are TGCGCCAGCCGGGCAGACTCCTACGAGCAGTACTTC. Full variable domain (outside the CDR3, taken from reference TRBV5-1 and TRBJ2-7): KAGVTQTPRYLIKTRGQQVTLSCSPISGHRSVSWYQQTPGQGLQFLFEYFSETQRNKGNFPGRFSGRQFSNSRSEMNVSTLELGDSALYLCASRADSYEQYFGPGTRLTVT.